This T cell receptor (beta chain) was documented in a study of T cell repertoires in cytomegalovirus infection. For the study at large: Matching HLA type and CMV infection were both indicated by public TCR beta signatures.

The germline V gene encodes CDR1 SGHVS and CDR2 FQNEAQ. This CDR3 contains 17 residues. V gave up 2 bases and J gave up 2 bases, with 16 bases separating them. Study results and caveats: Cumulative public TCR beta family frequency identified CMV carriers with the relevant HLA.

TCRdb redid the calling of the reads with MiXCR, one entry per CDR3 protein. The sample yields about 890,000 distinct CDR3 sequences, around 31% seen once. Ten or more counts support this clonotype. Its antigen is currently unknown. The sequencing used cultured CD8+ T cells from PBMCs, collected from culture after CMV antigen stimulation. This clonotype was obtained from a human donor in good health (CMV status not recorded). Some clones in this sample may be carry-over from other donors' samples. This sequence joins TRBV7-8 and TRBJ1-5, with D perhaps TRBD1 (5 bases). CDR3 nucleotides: TGTGCCAGCAGCTTAAAGCTTGGGGGGTATGGCAATCAGCCCCAGCATTTT. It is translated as CASSLKLGGYGNQPQHF.